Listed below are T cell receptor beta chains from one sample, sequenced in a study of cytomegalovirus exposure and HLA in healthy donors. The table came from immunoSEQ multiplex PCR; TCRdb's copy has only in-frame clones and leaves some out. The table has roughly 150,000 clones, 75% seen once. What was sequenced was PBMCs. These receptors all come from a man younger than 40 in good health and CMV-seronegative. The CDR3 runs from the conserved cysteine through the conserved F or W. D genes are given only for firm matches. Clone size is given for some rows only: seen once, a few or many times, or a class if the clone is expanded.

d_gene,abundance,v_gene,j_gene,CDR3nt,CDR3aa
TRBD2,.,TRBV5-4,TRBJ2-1,TGTGCCAGCAGCCCGGGACTAGCGGGGGGGCCTCTAAGGTCCAATGAGCAGTTCTTC,CASSPGLAGGPLRSNEQFF
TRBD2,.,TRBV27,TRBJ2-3,TGTGCGACTAGCGGGGTTAGCACAGATACGCAGTATTTT,CATSGVSTDTQYF
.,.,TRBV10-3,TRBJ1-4,TGTGCCATCAGTGAGGAGGGTGAAAAACTGTTTTTT,CAISEEGEKLFF
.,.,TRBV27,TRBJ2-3,TGTGCCAGCAGTTTCTACGGCAGGGGGGGCACAGATACGCAGTATTTT,CASSFYGRGGTDTQYF
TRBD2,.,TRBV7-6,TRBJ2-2,TGTGCCAGCAGCTTACGCGGGAGTGGGACCGGGGAGCTGTTTTTT,CASSLRGSGTGELFF
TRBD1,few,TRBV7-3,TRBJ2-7,TGTGCCAGCAGCTTAGCAGGGGGTTACGAGCAGTACTTC,CASSLAGGYEQYF
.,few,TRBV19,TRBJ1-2,TGTGCCAGTAGCTTTAGAGGTGGCTACACCTTC,CASSFRGGYTF
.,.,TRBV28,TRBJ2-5,TGTGCCAGCAGATCAGACAGGGACTCTCAAGAGACCCAGTACTTC,CASRSDRDSQETQYF
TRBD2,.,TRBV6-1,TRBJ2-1,TGTGCCAGCAGTGTAAGCGGGATAGATCTAGAGCAGTTCTTC,CASSVSGIDLEQFF
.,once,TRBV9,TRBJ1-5,TGTGCCAGCAGCGTAGACCCGGATCAGCCCCAGCATTTT,CASSVDPDQPQHF
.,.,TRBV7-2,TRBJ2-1,TGTGCCAGCAGCTTAGACTCCCAATTAAACAATGAGCAGTTCTTC,CASSLDSQLNNEQFF
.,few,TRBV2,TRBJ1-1,TGTGCCAGCGGGAGGGGTGACACTGAAGCTTTCTTT,CASGRGDTEAFF
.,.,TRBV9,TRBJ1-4,TGTGCCAGCAGCGCCCGGGGAAAAGCTAATGAAAAACTGTTTTTT,CASSARGKANEKLFF
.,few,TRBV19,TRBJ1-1,TGTGCCAGTAGTATAAGGCCCCCAGGTAGCACTGAAGCTTTCTTT,CASSIRPPGSTEAFF
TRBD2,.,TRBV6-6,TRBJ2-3,TGTGCCAGCAGTTATCCAGCGGGAGTTGGAGATACGCAGTATTTT,CASSYPAGVGDTQYF
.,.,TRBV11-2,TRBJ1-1,TGTGCCAGCAGTTACCGCGGACAGACGAACACTGAAGCTTTCTTT,CASSYRGQTNTEAFF
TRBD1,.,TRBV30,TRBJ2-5,TGTGCCTGGCTACATCGGGACAGGGTTCGGGAGACCCAGTACTTC,CAWLHRDRVRETQYF
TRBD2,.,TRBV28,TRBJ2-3,TGTGCCAGCAGTTTTCCCCCTAGCGGGGTCACAGATACGCAGTATTTT,CASSFPPSGVTDTQYF
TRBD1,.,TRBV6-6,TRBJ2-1,TGTGCCAGCAGTATACAGGGGGTCTACAATGAGCAGTTCTTC,CASSIQGVYNEQFF
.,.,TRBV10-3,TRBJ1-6,TGTGCCATCAGTGACAGCTCCTATAATTCACCCCTCCACTTT,CAISDSSYNSPLHF
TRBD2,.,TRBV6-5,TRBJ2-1,TGTGCCAGCAGTTATAGCGGCGGGGGTGGATATAATGAGCAGTTCTTC,CASSYSGGGGYNEQFF
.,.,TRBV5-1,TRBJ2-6,TGCGCCAGCAGCTCAGAAAACTCTGGGGCCAACGTCCTGACTTTC,CASSSENSGANVLTF